A selection of T cell receptor beta chains follows, all from one sample in a study of cytomegalovirus exposure and HLA in healthy donors. The protocol was immunoSEQ multiplex PCR, while the TCRdb copy is restricted to in-frame clones and leaves out a portion. The repertoire includes 150,000 to 200,000 clones, roughly 84% of them detected once, and roughly 10% sits in the top ten. Sequencing was carried out using PBMCs. These receptors all stem from a man between 25 and 39 years old in good health and CMV-seropositive. The CDR3 runs from the conserved cysteine through the conserved F or W. D genes are given only for firm matches. Some rows have no size entry. The others give once, few or many, or a class for an expanded clone.

V gene: TRBV11-3
D gene: -
CDR3 length: 15
J gene: TRBJ2-7
clone size: -
CDR3 protein: CASSLDHQGSYEQYF

V gene: TRBV28
D gene: TRBD2
CDR3 length: 14
J gene: TRBJ2-3
clone size: once
CDR3 protein: CASSGLVSPDTQYF

V gene: TRBV6-1
D gene: -
CDR3 length: 12
J gene: TRBJ2-6
clone size: -
CDR3 protein: CASTTLANVLTF

V gene: TRBV9
D gene: TRBD2
CDR3 length: 15
J gene: TRBJ2-1
clone size: -
CDR3 protein: CASSVERDSYNEQFF

V gene: TRBV11-3
D gene: -
CDR3 length: 15
J gene: TRBJ2-5
clone size: -
CDR3 protein: CASSLGGRDQETQYF

V gene: TRBV30
D gene: -
CDR3 length: 15
J gene: TRBJ1-1
clone size: -
CDR3 protein: CAWSVRPGWDTEAFF

V gene: TRBV9
D gene: TRBD1
CDR3 length: 13
J gene: TRBJ2-7
clone size: -
CDR3 protein: CASSGGTGEEQYF

V gene: TRBV28
D gene: -
CDR3 length: 16
J gene: TRBJ2-5
clone size: -
CDR3 protein: CASSLLGRGTRETQYF

V gene: TRBV29-1
D gene: -
CDR3 length: 13
J gene: TRBJ2-3
clone size: -
CDR3 protein: CSVEDRSQDTQYF

V gene: TRBV6-1
D gene: -
CDR3 length: 14
J gene: TRBJ2-2
clone size: few
CDR3 protein: CASSDRSNTGELFF

V gene: TRBV7-2
D gene: -
CDR3 length: 14
J gene: TRBJ1-3
clone size: -
CDR3 protein: CASSRGTSGNTIYF

V gene: TRBV5-5
D gene: -
CDR3 length: 13
J gene: TRBJ1-1
clone size: once
CDR3 protein: CASRREGDTEAFF

V gene: TRBV7-9
D gene: TRBD1
CDR3 length: 18
J gene: TRBJ1-4
clone size: -
CDR3 protein: CASSPTGTGHHPLEKLFF

V gene: TRBV6-1
D gene: TRBD2
CDR3 length: 13
J gene: TRBJ2-7
clone size: -
CDR3 protein: CASRTSGFYEQYF

V gene: TRBV28
D gene: TRBD2
CDR3 length: 15
J gene: TRBJ2-7
clone size: -
CDR3 protein: CASSPSGTSGYEQYF

V gene: TRBV28
D gene: -
CDR3 length: 12
J gene: TRBJ2-1
clone size: -
CDR3 protein: CAILGGYNEQFF

V gene: TRBV10-1
D gene: -
CDR3 length: 13
J gene: TRBJ2-7
clone size: -
CDR3 protein: CASSLRGGYEQYF

V gene: TRBV7-8
D gene: TRBD1
CDR3 length: 14
J gene: TRBJ2-1
clone size: once
CDR3 protein: CASSSRQGINEQFF

V gene: TRBV5-5
D gene: TRBD2
CDR3 length: 18
J gene: TRBJ2-7
clone size: -
CDR3 protein: CASSPSGTSGRGSYEQYF

V gene: TRBV5-1
D gene: -
CDR3 length: 14
J gene: TRBJ1-4
clone size: -
CDR3 protein: CASSLLGGDEKLFF

V gene: TRBV5-6
D gene: TRBD2
CDR3 length: 13
J gene: TRBJ2-7
clone size: -
CDR3 protein: CASSAGGFNEQYF

V gene: TRBV4-1
D gene: TRBD1
CDR3 length: 20
J gene: TRBJ2-6
clone size: -
CDR3 protein: CASSQSPILRTGTGANVLTF

V gene: TRBV7-9
D gene: -
CDR3 length: 12
J gene: TRBJ2-7
clone size: -
CDR3 protein: CASSPVAHEQYF

V gene: TRBV2
D gene: -
CDR3 length: 13
J gene: TRBJ1-3
clone size: -
CDR3 protein: CASRTGGRNTIYF

V gene: TRBV7-9
D gene: -
CDR3 length: 14
J gene: TRBJ2-4
clone size: -
CDR3 protein: CASSFPEGGNIQYF

V gene: TRBV7-9
D gene: TRBD1
CDR3 length: 15
J gene: TRBJ1-1
clone size: -
CDR3 protein: CASSFGGTVNTEAFF

V gene: TRBV4-3
D gene: TRBD2
CDR3 length: 14
J gene: TRBJ2-7
clone size: -
CDR3 protein: CASSQGGGPYEQYF

V gene: TRBV19
D gene: -
CDR3 length: 14
J gene: TRBJ1-1
clone size: -
CDR3 protein: CASSIRGGVTEAFF

V gene: TRBV4-1
D gene: -
CDR3 length: 16
J gene: TRBJ2-7
clone size: -
CDR3 protein: CASSQDETGDLYEQYF

V gene: TRBV19
D gene: -
CDR3 length: 14
J gene: TRBJ1-6
clone size: few
CDR3 protein: CATALGSYNSPLHF